This is a list of T cell receptor beta chains from one sample in a study of memory CD4+ T cells and cytomegalovirus serostatus. TCRdb keeps only in-frame clones here, not all; method: immunoSEQ multiplex PCR. The sample yields some 48,000 clones, roughly 80% seen once. The sample taken for sequencing was memory CD4+ T cells from blood. The receptor source for this set is an adult in good health and CMV-seronegative. The CDR3 runs from the conserved cysteine through the conserved F or W. Fields, in order: clone size, D gene, V gene, J gene, CDR3 length, CDR3 protein, CDR3 DNA. A D gene is named only where the DNA matches it firmly. Expanded clones get a size class; other rows say once, few or many, or leave the size out.

>NA|TRBD1|TRBV28|TRBJ1-2|14
CASSSPTGGSGYTF
TGTGCCAGCAGTTCCCCGACAGGGGGCTCTGGCTACACCTTC
>NA|NA|TRBV18|TRBJ1-2|13
CASSPGEDSGYTF
TGTGCCAGCTCACCAGGGGAGGACAGTGGCTACACCTTC
>NA|NA|TRBV5-1|TRBJ1-2|16
CASSLGGAGESYGYTF
TGCGCCAGCAGCCTCGGCGGGGCAGGGGAGTCCTATGGCTACACCTTC
>NA|TRBD2|TRBV10-2|TRBJ2-5|15
CASSESNSGQETQYF
TGCGCCAGCAGTGAGTCGAATAGCGGGCAAGAGACCCAGTACTTC
>NA|TRBD2|TRBV2|TRBJ2-5|18
CASSPTRAGGPKRETQYF
TGTGCCAGCAGTCCGACTAGAGCGGGGGGCCCTAAACGAGAGACCCAGTACTTC
>NA|NA|TRBV28|TRBJ1-2|14
CASSLPGPNYGYTF
TGTGCCAGCAGCCTCCCGGGCCCTAACTATGGCTACACCTTC
>NA|NA|TRBV29-1|TRBJ1-1|13
CSGIPTRDTEAFF
TGCAGCGGCATCCCGACCCGCGACACTGAAGCTTTCTTT
>NA|NA|TRBV2|TRBJ2-7|13
CASDGGRAYEQYF
TGTGCCAGCGATGGGGGACGGGCCTACGAGCAGTACTTC
>NA|NA|TRBV19|TRBJ1-5|12
CASSQRREPQHF
TGTGCCAGTAGCCAACGACGGGAGCCCCAGCATTTT
>NA|NA|TRBV4-1|TRBJ1-1|17
CASSHPLVRGGDTEAFF
TGCGCCAGCAGCCACCCTCTAGTGCGCGGCGGGGACACTGAAGCTTTCTTT
>NA|TRBD1|TRBV6-5|TRBJ1-1|15
CASSTEGTGWNEAFF
TGTGCCAGTTCCACTGAAGGGACAGGGTGGAATGAAGCTTTCTTT
>NA|NA|TRBV6-5|TRBJ1-2|14
CASSRDLGNYGYTF
TGTGCCAGCAGTCGCGATTTGGGAAACTATGGCTACACCTTC
>NA|NA|TRBV5-1|TRBJ2-7|15
CASSLAFGITYEQYF
TGCGCCAGCAGCTTGGCGTTCGGGATAACCTACGAGCAGTACTTC
>NA|TRBD1|TRBV27|TRBJ2-1|16
CASSRFAGGSYNEQFF
TGTGCCAGCAGTCGTTTTGCAGGGGGCTCCTACAATGAGCAGTTCTTC
>medium-sized|NA|TRBV2|TRBJ1-5|13
CASIPDTNQPQHF
TGTGCCAGCATCCCCGACACCAACCAGCCCCAGCATTTT
>once|NA|TRBV7-2|TRBJ2-5|12
CASSLNQETQYF
TGTGCCAGCAGCTTAAACCAAGAGACCCAGTACTTC
>few|NA|TRBV7-9|TRBJ2-3|16
CASSTLTETSTDTQYF
TGTGCCAGCAGTACTCTGACAGAGACTAGCACAGATACGCAGTATTTT
>few|TRBD2|TRBV5-1|TRBJ2-3|16
CASSPLAGGSTDTQYF
TGCGCCAGCAGCCCGCTAGCGGGGGGGAGCACAGATACGCAGTATTTT
>NA|NA|TRBV11-1|TRBJ2-5|11
CASSLRETQYF
TGTGCCAGCAGCTTAAGGGAGACCCAGTACTTC
>few|NA|TRBV5-1|TRBJ2-2|14
CASSPGTPTGELFF
TGCGCCAGCAGCCCCGGGACACCCACCGGGGAGCTGTTTTTT
>NA|NA|TRBV30|TRBJ2-2|13
CAWSVLNTGELFF
TGTGCCTGGAGTGTATTGAACACCGGGGAGCTGTTTTTT